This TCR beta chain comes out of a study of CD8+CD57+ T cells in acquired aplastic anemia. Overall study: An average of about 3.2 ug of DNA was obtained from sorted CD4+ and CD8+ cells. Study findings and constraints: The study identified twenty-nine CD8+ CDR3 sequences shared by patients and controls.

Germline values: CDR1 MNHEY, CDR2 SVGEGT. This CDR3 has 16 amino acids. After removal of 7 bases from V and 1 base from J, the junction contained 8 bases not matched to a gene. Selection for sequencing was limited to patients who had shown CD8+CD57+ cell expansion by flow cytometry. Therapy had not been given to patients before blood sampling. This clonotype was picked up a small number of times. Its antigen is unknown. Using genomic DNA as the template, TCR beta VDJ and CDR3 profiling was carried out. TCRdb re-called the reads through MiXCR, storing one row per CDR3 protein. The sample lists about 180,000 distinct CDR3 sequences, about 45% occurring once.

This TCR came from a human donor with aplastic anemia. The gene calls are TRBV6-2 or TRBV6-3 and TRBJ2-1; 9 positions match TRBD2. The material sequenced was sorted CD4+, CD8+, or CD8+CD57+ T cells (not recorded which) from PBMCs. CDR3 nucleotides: TGTGCCAGCACGGCTAGCGGGGCTAATTCCTACAATGAGCAGTTCTTC. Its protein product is CASTASGANSYNEQFF.